This is a list of T cell receptor beta chains from one sample in a study of identical twins. TCRdb analysed the 5' RACE reads with MiXCR anew, one entry per CDR3 protein. The table records roughly 770,000 distinct CDR3 sequences, 15% to 20% of them present only once. The sample was also linked to a second study, of T cells expressing NK-cell markers.

Sequencing was done on a sample of PBMCs. The receptors stem from a woman between 18 and 29 years old in good health. Each CDR3 is given with its conserved first and last residue. The D gene is left open where the match is weak. The size of a clone is reported for some rows only, either as once, few or many, or as a class for expanded clones.

cdr3_nt	cdr3_aa	d_call	v_call	j_call	clone_size
TGTGCCAGCAGTGAGGGGGCCACCGGGGAGCTGTTTTTT	CASSEGATGELFF	NA	TRBV6-4	TRBJ2-2	many
TGTGCCTGGAGTGTGTCAGGGGGTCAACAGCCCCAGCATTTT	CAWSVSGGQQPQHF	TRBD1	TRBV30	TRBJ1-5	few
TGCGCCAGCAGCCAGGAGGGGACTAGCGGGGGGTGGGGCAATGAGCAGTTCTTC	CASSQEGTSGGWGNEQFF	TRBD2	TRBV4-3	TRBJ2-1	few
TGCAGTGCTAGAGATCTTGGCGCCCTAGAGACCCAGTACTTC	CSARDLGALETQYF	NA	TRBV20-1	TRBJ2-5	few
TGTGCCATCAGCCACACGGAGAACACTGAAGCTTTCTTT	CAISHTENTEAFF	NA	TRBV10-3	TRBJ1-1	NA
TGCAGTGCTAGAGATGTGCAGGGGTTCACAGATACGCAGTATTTT	CSARDVQGFTDTQYF	NA	TRBV20-1	TRBJ2-3	few
TGCAGCGTTGGAGCTCTAGGGAACTACGAGCAGTACTTC	CSVGALGNYEQYF	NA	TRBV29-1	TRBJ2-7	few
TGTGCCAGCAGCGTAGCAGGAGATTTTTACGAGCAGTACTTC	CASSVAGDFYEQYF	NA	TRBV9	TRBJ2-7	NA
TGCAGCGCCGAGTCCTCCGGAAACACCATATATTTT	CSAESSGNTIYF	NA	TRBV20-1	TRBJ1-3	NA
TGCGCCAGCAGCCCAACCTCCCGGGCCCCCGTTCCGTCGGGTGAGCAGTTCTTC	CASSPTSRAPVPSGEQFF	NA	TRBV5-1	TRBJ2-1	few
TGTGCCACCTTCGATAGCGGGACCGGGGAGCTGTTTTTT	CATFDSGTGELFF	TRBD2	TRBV15	TRBJ2-2	few
TGTGCCAGCACCGGGGGGGGGGCCCCCCAAGAGACCCAGTACTTC	CASTGGGAPQETQYF	TRBD2	TRBV6-6	TRBJ2-5	NA
TGTGCCATCAGTGATCCCAGGGTAGGGACCTACGAGCAGTACTTC	CAISDPRVGTYEQYF	NA	TRBV10-3	TRBJ2-7	NA
TGCAGTGCTCTCAGCCCTGAATCAGAGGATACGCAGTATTTT	CSALSPESEDTQYF	NA	TRBV20-1	TRBJ2-3	NA
TGCAGTGCTGCGGACGTTCCTAGCACAGATACGCAGTATTTT	CSAADVPSTDTQYF	NA	TRBV20-1	TRBJ2-3	NA
TGTGCCAGCAGAAAAACGGTCTTGGCCGGGCGGGGGACTGAAGCTTTCTTT	CASRKTVLAGRGTEAFF	NA	TRBV7-2	TRBJ1-1	few
TGTGCCAGCAGCGATGGGACTAGCAGCGAGCAGTACTTC	CASSDGTSSEQYF	TRBD2	TRBV7-9	TRBJ2-7	NA
TGCAGTGCCACCACAGGGGTGCGGGAGCAGTACTTC	CSATTGVREQYF	TRBD1	TRBV20-1	TRBJ2-7	many
TGTGCCAGCAGCAGACCTGCAGATACAAGCCCAGATACGCAGTATTTT	CASSRPADTSPDTQYF	NA	TRBV21-1	TRBJ2-3	NA
TGCGCCAGCAGCCGAGGACTAGCGGGAGAGCAAGAGACCCAGTACTTC	CASSRGLAGEQETQYF	TRBD2	TRBV5-1	TRBJ2-5	NA
TGCGCCAGCAGCTTGGAGGGGCCCGGCTACACCTTC	CASSLEGPGYTF	NA	TRBV5-1	TRBJ1-2	NA
TGTGCCAGCGCCCGGGCGCACAATGAGCAGTTCTTC	CASARAHNEQFF	NA	TRBV7-9	TRBJ2-1	many
TGTGCCAGCAGTCAAGCGGGAGGGCCGGGTGAGCAGTTCTTC	CASSQAGGPGEQFF	TRBD2	TRBV6-1	TRBJ2-1	NA
TGTGCCAGCAGTCGATCCGGATCGCCCGTGGATACGCAGTATTTT	CASSRSGSPVDTQYF	NA	TRBV12-3/TRBV12-4	TRBJ2-3	NA
TGTGCCAGCAGCCAAGAGGACAGGGAAGAAAGAAGTGAGCAGTTCTTC	CASSQEDREERSEQFF	TRBD1	TRBV3-1	TRBJ2-1	NA
TGTGCCAGCAGCATTCGACAGGGGTGGACTGAAGCTTTCTTT	CASSIRQGWTEAFF	TRBD1	TRBV7-9	TRBJ1-1	few
TGTGCCAGCAGTGGGGAGGGACAGGGCGTGACCGGGGAGCTGTTTTTT	CASSGEGQGVTGELFF	TRBD1	TRBV2	TRBJ2-2	NA
TGCGCCAGCAGCCAAGAGGGGGCAAAGACGCTAATAGGGGCCCTTAGCACAGATACGCAGTATTTT	CASSQEGAKTLIGALSTDTQYF	NA	TRBV4-1	TRBJ2-3	NA
TGTGCCACCCGGGGGGATTACAGTATCGATAAGGAAGAGACCCAGTACTTC	CATRGDYSIDKEETQYF	TRBD2	TRBV10-3	TRBJ2-5	many
TGTGCCACCAGTGATTGGGCTAGCGGAGACTACAATGAGCAGTTCTTC	CATSDWASGDYNEQFF	TRBD2	TRBV24-1	TRBJ2-1	few
TGTGCCAGCAGTGTCCCGGGACAGGGGGCCACAGATACGCAGTATTTT	CASSVPGQGATDTQYF	TRBD1	TRBV6-1	TRBJ2-3	NA
TGCGCCAGCAGCCGAGAGCGGGACTCCCCCAACTACTCCTACGAGCAGTACTTC	CASSRERDSPNYSYEQYF	TRBD2	TRBV4-3	TRBJ2-7	NA
TGTGCCAGCAGCATCCTCATAGCGGGAAGCACAGATACGCAGTATTTT	CASSILIAGSTDTQYF	TRBD2	TRBV27	TRBJ2-3	few
TGTGCCAGCAGCCGACCTGAAGGGACAGGGATCTACGAGCAGTACTTC	CASSRPEGTGIYEQYF	TRBD1	TRBV28	TRBJ2-7	NA
TGCGCCAGCAGCCGGGACCCCCTAGCTAACTATGGCTACACCTTC	CASSRDPLANYGYTF	NA	TRBV5-1	TRBJ1-2	few
TGTGCCAGCAGCTCGTCCGGGACACCAAGCTCCTACGAGCAGTACTTC	CASSSSGTPSSYEQYF	NA	TRBV7-9	TRBJ2-7	NA
TGTGCCATCAGTGGGGTCCAGGAGACCCAGTACTTC	CAISGVQETQYF	NA	TRBV10-3	TRBJ2-5	many
TGCGCCAGCAGCTTGGCCTCGGCAGGGGTGGATGAGCAGTTCTTC	CASSLASAGVDEQFF	NA	TRBV5-1	TRBJ2-1	NA
TGTGCCAGCAGCCAAGGGGGACAGAGCAATTCACCCCTCCACTTT	CASSQGGQSNSPLHF	TRBD1	TRBV4-2	TRBJ1-6	few
TGCGCCAGCAGCCAAGGGACTAGCGGGGGTAACAATGAGCAGTTCTTC	CASSQGTSGGNNEQFF	TRBD2	TRBV4-3	TRBJ2-1	many
TGTGCCAGCGCGGACAGGAGATCCTACGAGCAGTACTTC	CASADRRSYEQYF	TRBD1	TRBV6-6	TRBJ2-7	few
TGTGCTAGCAGCACGACTAGCGGGGGGGCAACAGAGCAGTTCTTC	CASSTTSGGATEQFF	TRBD2	TRBV7-7	TRBJ2-1	NA
TGTGCCAGTATCTTCGGGACAGGGGGCTTAACAGGGGAGACCCAGTACTTC	CASIFGTGGLTGETQYF	TRBD1	TRBV12-3/TRBV12-4	TRBJ2-5	NA
TGTGCCAGCAGCCCAGTCTCTAGGGGGGCGAACACCGGGGAGCTGTTTTTT	CASSPVSRGANTGELFF	NA	TRBV9	TRBJ2-2	few
TGTGCCAGCAGCTTAGGGAAGTTGGGAGGCCGGAACTCCTACGAGCAGTACTTC	CASSLGKLGGRNSYEQYF	NA	TRBV11-2	TRBJ2-7	NA
TGCAGTGCTTCCGGGAGGGCGGGCGGCGCTTTCTTT	CSASGRAGGAFF	NA	TRBV20-1	TRBJ1-1	few
TGCAGTGCTAGAGGGGGTGTTTGGGGTTCACCCCTCCACTTT	CSARGGVWGSPLHF	NA	TRBV20-1	TRBJ1-6	few
TGTGCCAGCAGCCGCAGCGGGATCAACAATGAGCAGTTCTTC	CASSRSGINNEQFF	TRBD2	TRBV12-3/TRBV12-4	TRBJ2-1	NA
TGTGCCAGCAGTACCGGGACAGGGGGCGGGGAGACCCAGTACTTC	CASSTGTGGGETQYF	TRBD1	TRBV7-9	TRBJ2-5	NA